Following are 7 T cell receptor beta chains from one sample sequenced in a study of shared clonotypes between healthy human individuals. The naive CD8 subset, CD45RO-negative cells positively selected for CCR7, excluded terminally differentiated effector memory CD45RA+ cells. The assay was immunoSEQ multiplex PCR, and TCRdb's table has in-frame clones only and misses some. The data show 600,000 or so clones, approximately 95% seen once. Sequenced: naive CD8+ T cells sorted from blood. The origin of the receptors is a woman between 25 and 40 years old in good health.

This rearrangement joins TRBV5-6 to TRBJ2-7; D remains unclear. Trimming cost V 0 bases and J 5 bases, with 9 bases left between them. From germline, CDR1 is SGHDT and CDR2 YYEEEE. The CDR3 has 13 residues. The CDR3 sequence: CASSLVPDHEQYF. The CDR3 DNA is TGTGCCAGCAGCTTGGTTCCCGATCACGAGCAGTACTTC.

This clone was counted a single time. The CDR3 loop reads CASSDLSSNQPQHF. Here the CDR3 DNA reads TGTGCCAGCAGTGACTTAAGTAGCAATCAGCCCCAGCATTTT. V usage is TRBV2 and J usage is TRBJ1-5, with D hard to call. Trimming removed 3 bases at V and 0 bases at J, with 6 bases between. The CDR3 sequence is 14 residues long. CDR1 SNHLY and CDR2 FYNNEI come from the germline V gene.

The sample holds one count of this clone. This sample includes further DNA sequences coding for the same CDR3. The rearrangement uses TRBV5-6 and TRBJ2-7; D uncertain. Germline V gene data show CDR1 as SGHDT and CDR2 as YYEEEE. The CDR3 is 12 residues long. Between the trimmed V and J ends, which lost 0 bases and 4 bases, there was a span of 5 bases. The chain's CDR3 is CASSLEGYEQYF. CDR3 sequence (DNA): TGTGCCAGCAGCTTGGAAGGTTACGAGCAGTACTTC. The full variable domain, with the rest looked up from reference TRBV5-6 and TRBJ2-7, is DAGVTQSPTHLIKTRGQQVTLRCSPKSGHDTVSWYQQALGQGPQFIFQYYEEEERQRGNFPDRFSGHQFPNYSSELNVNALLLGDSALYLCASSLEGYEQYFGPGTRLTVT.

This sequence joins TRBV27 and TRBJ2-1, with D possibly TRBD1 on 5 matching bases. Trimming took 2 bases from V and 8 from J, leaving 19 bases between them. The CDR3 is 16 residues long. Germline V gene data show CDR1 as MNHEY and CDR2 as SMNVEV (reference sequence). The CDR3 coding sequence is TGTGCCAGCAGTTTAATCGCGCAGGCAGGGTTGGATGAGCAGTTCTTC. This translates into CASSLIAQAGLDEQFF.

The chain joins TRBV11-2 to TRBJ2-7; 9 bases map to TRBD1. Per germline, CDR1 SGHAT and CDR2 FQNNGV. Trimming took 5 bases from V and 1 from J; bases not matched to a gene: 6. The CDR3 has 15 residues. The CDR3 protein is CASSPPDRGSYEQYF. In DNA, the CDR3 is TGTGCCAGCAGCCCTCCGGACAGGGGATCCTACGAGCAGTACTTC.

V is TRBV13 and J is TRBJ2-2; D ambiguous. CDR1 is PRHDT and CDR2 is FYEKMQ in the germline V gene (reference sequence). CDR3 size: 15 residues. The V and J ends lost 3 bases and 1 base respectively, with 9 bases between them. The CDR3 nucleotides read TGTGCCAGCAGCTTCGGCCAGGAGAACACCGGGGAGCTGTTTTTT. Encoded protein: CASSFGQENTGELFF.

The chain is built from TRBV19 and TRBJ1-1; D possibly corresponds to TRBD1 (5 bases). The germline V and J ends were trimmed by 7 bases and 1 base, with 16 bases remaining between them. The CDR3 has 15 residues. Germline CDR1 is LNHDA and CDR2 is SQIVND (reference sequence). CDR3 sequence (DNA): TGTGCCAGTAACACCAGGGACGTGGCGAACACTGAAGCTTTCTTT. Encoded protein: CASNTRDVANTEAFF.